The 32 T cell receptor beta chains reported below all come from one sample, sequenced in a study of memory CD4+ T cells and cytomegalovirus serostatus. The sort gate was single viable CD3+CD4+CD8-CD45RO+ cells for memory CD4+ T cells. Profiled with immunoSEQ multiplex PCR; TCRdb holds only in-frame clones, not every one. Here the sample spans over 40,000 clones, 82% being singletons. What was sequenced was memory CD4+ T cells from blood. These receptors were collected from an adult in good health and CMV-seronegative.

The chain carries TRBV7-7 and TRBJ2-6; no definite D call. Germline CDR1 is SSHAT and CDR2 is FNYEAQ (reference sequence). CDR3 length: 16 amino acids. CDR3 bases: TGTGCAGTTCCGGGCCCTCCCGAACCTGGGGCCAACGTCCTGACTTTC. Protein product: CAVPGPPEPGANVLTF. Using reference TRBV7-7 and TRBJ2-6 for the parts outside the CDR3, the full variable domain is GAGVSQSPRYKVTKRGQDVTLRCDPISSHATLYWYQQALGQGPEFLTYFNYEAQPDKSGLPSDRFSAERPEGSISTLTIQRTEQRDSAMYRCAVPGPPEPGANVLTFGAGSRLTVL.

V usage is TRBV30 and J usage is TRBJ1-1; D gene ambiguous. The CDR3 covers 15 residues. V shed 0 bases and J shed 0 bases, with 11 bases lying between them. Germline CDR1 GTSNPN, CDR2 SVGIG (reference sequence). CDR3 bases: TGTGCCTGGAGTGTACTGGGTCTGATGAACACTGAAGCTTTCTTT. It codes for CAWSVLGLMNTEAFF. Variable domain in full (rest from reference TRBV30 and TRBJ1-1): SQTIHQWPATLVQPVGSPLSLECTVEGTSNPNLYWYRQAAGRGLQLLFYSVGIGQISSEVPQNLSASRPQDRQFILSSKKLLLSDSGFYLCAWSVLGLMNTEAFFGQGTRLTVV.

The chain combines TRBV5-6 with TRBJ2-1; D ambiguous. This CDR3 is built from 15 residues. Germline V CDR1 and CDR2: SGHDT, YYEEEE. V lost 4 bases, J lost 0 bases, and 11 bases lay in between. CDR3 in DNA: TGTGCCAGCAGCCTTATAGTAGCCTCCTACAATGAGCAGTTCTTC. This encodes CASSLIVASYNEQFF.

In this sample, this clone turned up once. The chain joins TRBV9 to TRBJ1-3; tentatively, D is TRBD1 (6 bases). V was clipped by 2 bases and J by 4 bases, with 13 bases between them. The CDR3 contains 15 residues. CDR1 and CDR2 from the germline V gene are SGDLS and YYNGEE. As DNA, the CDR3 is TGTGCCAGCAGCGTTAGTGGACAGCCGGGAAACACCATATATTTT. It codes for CASSVSGQPGNTIYF.

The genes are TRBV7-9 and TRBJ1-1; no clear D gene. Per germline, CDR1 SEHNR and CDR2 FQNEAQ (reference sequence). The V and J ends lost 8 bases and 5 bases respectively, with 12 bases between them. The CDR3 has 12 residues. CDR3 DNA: TGTGCCAGCGGCGGGGTTTGGACTGAAGCTTTCTTT. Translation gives CASGGVWTEAFF.

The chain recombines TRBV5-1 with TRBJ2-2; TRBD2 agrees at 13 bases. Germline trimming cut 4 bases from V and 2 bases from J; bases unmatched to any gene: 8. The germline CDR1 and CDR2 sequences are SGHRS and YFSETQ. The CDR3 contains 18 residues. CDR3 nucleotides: TGCGCCAGCAGCAGGGGACTAGCGGGGAGTTTCAACACCGGGGAGCTGTTTTTT. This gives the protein CASSRGLAGSFNTGELFF.

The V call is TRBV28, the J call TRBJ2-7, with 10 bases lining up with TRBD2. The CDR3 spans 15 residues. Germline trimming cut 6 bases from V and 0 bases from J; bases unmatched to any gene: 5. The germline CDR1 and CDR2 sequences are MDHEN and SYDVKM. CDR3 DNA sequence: TGTGCCAGCAGCTATACTAGCGGGGTCTCCTACGAGCAGTACTTC. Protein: CASSYTSGVSYEQYF. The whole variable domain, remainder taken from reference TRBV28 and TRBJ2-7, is DVKVTQSSRYLVKRTGEKVFLECVQDMDHENMFWYRQDPGLGLRLIYFSYDVKMKEKGDIPEGYSVSREKKERFSLILESASTNQTSMYLCASSYTSGVSYEQYFGPGTRLTVT.

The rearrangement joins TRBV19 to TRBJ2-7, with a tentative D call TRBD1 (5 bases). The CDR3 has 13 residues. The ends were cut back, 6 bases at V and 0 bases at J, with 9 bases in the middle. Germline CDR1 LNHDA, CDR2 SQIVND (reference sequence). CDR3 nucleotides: TGTGCCAGTAGCGGAACAGGCTCCTACGAGCAGTACTTC. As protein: CASSGTGSYEQYF.

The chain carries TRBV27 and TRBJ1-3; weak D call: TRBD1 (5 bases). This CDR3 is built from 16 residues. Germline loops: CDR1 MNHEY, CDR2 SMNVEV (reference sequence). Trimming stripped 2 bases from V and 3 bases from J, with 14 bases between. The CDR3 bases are TGTGCCAGCAGTTTAAAGGGAGGGGTTCATGGAAACACCATATATTTT. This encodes CASSLKGGVHGNTIYF.

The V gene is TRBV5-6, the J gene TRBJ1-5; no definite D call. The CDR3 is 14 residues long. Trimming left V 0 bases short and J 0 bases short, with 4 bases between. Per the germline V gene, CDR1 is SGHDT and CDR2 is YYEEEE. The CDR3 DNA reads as TGTGCCAGCAGCTTGGGGGCTAGCAATCAGCCCCAGCATTTT. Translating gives CASSLGASNQPQHF.

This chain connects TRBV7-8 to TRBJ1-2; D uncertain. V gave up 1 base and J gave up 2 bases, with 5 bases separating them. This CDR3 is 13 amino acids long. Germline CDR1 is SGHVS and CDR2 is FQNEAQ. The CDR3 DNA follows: TGTGCCAGCAGCTTAGGACAAAACTATGGCTACACCTTC. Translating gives CASSLGQNYGYTF.

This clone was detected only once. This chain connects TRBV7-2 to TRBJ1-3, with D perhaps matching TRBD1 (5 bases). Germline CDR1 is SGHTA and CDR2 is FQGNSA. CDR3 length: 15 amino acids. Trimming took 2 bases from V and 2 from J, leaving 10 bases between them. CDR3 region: CASSLTWGAGNTIYF. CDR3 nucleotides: TGTGCCAGCAGCTTAACTTGGGGGGCTGGAAACACCATATATTTT.

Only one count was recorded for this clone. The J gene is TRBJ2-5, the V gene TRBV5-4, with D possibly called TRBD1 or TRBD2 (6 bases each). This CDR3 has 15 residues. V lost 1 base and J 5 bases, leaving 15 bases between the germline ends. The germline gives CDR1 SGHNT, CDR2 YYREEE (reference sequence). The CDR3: CASSLRTGAGETQYF. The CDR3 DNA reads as TGTGCCAGCAGCTTGAGGACGGGGGCCGGGGAGACCCAGTACTTC.

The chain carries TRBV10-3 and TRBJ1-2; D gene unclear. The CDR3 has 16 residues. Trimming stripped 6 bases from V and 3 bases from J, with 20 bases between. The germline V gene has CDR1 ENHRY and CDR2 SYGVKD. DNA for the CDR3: TGTGCCATCAGACGGACGGAGTCCAGAACCCACTATGGCTACACCTTC. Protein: CAIRRTESRTHYGYTF.

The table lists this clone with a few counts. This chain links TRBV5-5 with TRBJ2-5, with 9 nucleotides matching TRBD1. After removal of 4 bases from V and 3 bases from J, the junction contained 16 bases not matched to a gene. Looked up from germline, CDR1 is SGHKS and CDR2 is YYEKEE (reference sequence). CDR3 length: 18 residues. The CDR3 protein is CASSAKFRDRVLKETQYF. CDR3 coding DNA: TGTGCCAGCAGCGCAAAATTCCGGGACAGGGTTCTCAAAGAGACCCAGTACTTC.

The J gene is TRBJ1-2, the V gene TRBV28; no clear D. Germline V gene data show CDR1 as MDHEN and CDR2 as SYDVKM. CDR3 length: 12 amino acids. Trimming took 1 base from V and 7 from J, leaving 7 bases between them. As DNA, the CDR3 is TGTGCCAGCAGTTTATTACGCCGTGGCTACACCTTC. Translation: CASSLLRRGYTF.

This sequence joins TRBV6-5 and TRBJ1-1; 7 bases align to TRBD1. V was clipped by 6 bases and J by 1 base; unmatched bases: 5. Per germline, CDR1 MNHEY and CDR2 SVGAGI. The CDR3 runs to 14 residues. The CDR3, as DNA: TGTGCCAGCAGAGGTCCAGGGGGGAACACTGAAGCTTTCTTT. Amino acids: CASRGPGGNTEAFF.

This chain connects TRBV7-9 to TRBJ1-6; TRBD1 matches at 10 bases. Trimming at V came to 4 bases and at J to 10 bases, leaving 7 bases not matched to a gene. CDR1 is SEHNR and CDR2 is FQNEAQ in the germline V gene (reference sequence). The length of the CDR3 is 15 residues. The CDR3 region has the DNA TGTGCCAGCAGCTCAGACGGGACAGGGGAATCACCCCTCCACTTT. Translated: CASSSDGTGESPLHF.

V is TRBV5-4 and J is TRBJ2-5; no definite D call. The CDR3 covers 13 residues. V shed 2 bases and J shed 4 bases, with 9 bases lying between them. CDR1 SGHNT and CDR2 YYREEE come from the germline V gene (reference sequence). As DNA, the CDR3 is TGTGCCAGCAGCTTATTCAGTGGAGAGACCCAGTACTTC. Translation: CASSLFSGETQYF.

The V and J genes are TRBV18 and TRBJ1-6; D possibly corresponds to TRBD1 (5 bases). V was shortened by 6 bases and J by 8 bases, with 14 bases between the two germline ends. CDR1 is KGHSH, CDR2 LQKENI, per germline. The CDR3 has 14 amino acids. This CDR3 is CASSRDPRDSPLHF. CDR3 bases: TGTGCCAGCTCCCGGGACCCAAGGGATTCACCCCTCCACTTT.

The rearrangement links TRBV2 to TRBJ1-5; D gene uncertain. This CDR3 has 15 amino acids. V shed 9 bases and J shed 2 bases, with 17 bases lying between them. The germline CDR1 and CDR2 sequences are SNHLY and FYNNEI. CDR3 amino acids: CASRGFRGGNQPQHF. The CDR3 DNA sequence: TGTGCCAGTAGAGGGTTCCGGGGAGGCAATCAGCCCCAGCATTTT.

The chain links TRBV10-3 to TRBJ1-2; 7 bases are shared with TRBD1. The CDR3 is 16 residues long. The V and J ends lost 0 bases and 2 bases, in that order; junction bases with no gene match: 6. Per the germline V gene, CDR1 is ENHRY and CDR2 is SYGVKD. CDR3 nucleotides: TGTGCCATCAGTGAGTCGCTATCAGGGGGAAACTATGGCTACACCTTC. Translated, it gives CAISESLSGGNYGYTF.

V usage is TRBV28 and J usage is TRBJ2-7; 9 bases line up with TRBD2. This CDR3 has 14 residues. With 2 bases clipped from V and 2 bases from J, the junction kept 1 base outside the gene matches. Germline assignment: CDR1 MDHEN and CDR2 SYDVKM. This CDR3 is CASSLAGGAYEQYF. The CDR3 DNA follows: TGTGCCAGCAGTTTAGCGGGGGGGGCCTACGAGCAGTACTTC.

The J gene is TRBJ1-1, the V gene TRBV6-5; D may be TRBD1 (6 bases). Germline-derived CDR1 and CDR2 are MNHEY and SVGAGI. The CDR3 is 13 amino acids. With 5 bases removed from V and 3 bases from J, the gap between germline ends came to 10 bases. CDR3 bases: TGTGCCAGCAGTCTTCGACAGGACACTGAAGCTTTCTTT. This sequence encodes CASSLRQDTEAFF.

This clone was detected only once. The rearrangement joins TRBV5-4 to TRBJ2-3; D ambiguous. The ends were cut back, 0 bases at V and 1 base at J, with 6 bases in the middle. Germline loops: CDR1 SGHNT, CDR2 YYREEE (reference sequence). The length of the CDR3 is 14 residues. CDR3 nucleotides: TGTGCCAGCAGCTTGGTTGGACGCACAGATACGCAGTATTTT. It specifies CASSLVGRTDTQYF.

This CDR3 reads CASSPQLGAGANVLTF. The CDR3 nucleotides are TGTGCCAGCAGCCCCCAGTTAGGGGCTGGGGCCAACGTCCTGACTTTC. This sequence joins TRBV7-2 and TRBJ2-6; tentatively, D is TRBD1 (5 bases). Germline V gene data show CDR1 as SGHTA and CDR2 as FQGNSA. This CDR3 has 16 residues. V lost 5 bases and J 2 bases, leaving 13 bases between the germline ends.

The CDR3 region is CASSQEGQSNQPQHF. DNA for the CDR3: TGTGCCAGCAGCCAAGAGGGACAGAGCAATCAGCCCCAGCATTTT. The chain is built from TRBV4-2 and TRBJ1-5; 7 bases line up with TRBD1. The CDR3 is 15 amino acids. Trimming took 0 bases from V and 1 from J; bases not matched to a gene: 0. Germline CDR1 is LGHNA and CDR2 is YNFKEQ.

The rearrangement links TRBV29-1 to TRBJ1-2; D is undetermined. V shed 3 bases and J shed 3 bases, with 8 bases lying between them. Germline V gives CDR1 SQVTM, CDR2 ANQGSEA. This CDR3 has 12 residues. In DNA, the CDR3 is TGCAGCGTTGACGGCGGAGACTATGGCTACACCTTC. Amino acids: CSVDGGDYGYTF.

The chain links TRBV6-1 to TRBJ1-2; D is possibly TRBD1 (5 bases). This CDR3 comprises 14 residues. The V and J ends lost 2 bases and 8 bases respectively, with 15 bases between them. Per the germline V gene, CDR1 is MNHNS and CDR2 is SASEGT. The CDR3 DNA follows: TGTGCCAGCAGTGAATCGCAGGGTGTGGGAGGCTACACCTTC. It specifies CASSESQGVGGYTF.

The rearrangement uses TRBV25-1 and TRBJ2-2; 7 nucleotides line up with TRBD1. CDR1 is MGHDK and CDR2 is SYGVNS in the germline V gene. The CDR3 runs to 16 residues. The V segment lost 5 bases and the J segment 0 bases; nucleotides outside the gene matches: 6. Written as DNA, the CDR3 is TGTGCCAGCAGTATATCCGGGACAGCGAACACCGGGGAGCTGTTTTTT. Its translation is CASSISGTANTGELFF.

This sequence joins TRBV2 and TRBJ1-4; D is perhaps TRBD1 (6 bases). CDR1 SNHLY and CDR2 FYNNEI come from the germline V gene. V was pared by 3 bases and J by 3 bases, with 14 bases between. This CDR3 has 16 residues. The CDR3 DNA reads TGTGCCAGCAGTGATTTGCAGGGGAGGTCTAATGAAAAACTGTTTTTT. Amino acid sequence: CASSDLQGRSNEKLFF.

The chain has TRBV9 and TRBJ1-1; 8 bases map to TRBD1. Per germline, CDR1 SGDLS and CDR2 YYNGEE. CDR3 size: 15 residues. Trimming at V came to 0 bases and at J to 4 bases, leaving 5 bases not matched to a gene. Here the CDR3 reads CASSVGVDRGTEAFF. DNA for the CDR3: TGTGCCAGCAGCGTAGGGGTAGACAGGGGCACTGAAGCTTTCTTT.